These 2 T cell receptor beta chains were all obtained from the same sample, sequenced in a study of T cell clones after liver transplantation. Assay used: immunoSEQ multiplex PCR; TCRdb lists only in-frame clones, some missing. The repertoire holds 25,000 to 35,000 clones, with more than 90% as singletons. The source material was CD8+ T cells from blood, sampled 12 months after liver transplant. The receptors here all came from a human patient who received a liver transplant. Some of the T cells may derive from the graft donor.

The CDR3 spells CASSFSAASGKLGVHNEQFF. The CDR3 DNA is TGTGCCAGCAGTTTCTCGGCGGCTAGCGGGAAGTTAGGAGTCCACAATGAGCAGTTCTTC. This rearrangement joins TRBV27 to TRBJ2-1, with 9 bases identical to TRBD2. V was pared by 3 bases and J by 5 bases, with 20 bases of the junction left unmatched. The CDR3 has 20 residues. Germline CDR1 reads MNHEY; CDR2 reads SMNVEV (reference sequence).

The genes are TRBV1 and TRBJ1-1; the DNA was not compared with TRBD1, the D call given in the table. TRBV1 is a pseudogene locus. The CDR3 runs to 16 residues. In nucleotides, the CDR3 is TGCGCCAGCAGCCAAGCCTTTAGGGGGCAGAACACTGAAGCTTTCTTT. Translation gives CASSQAFRGQNTEAFF.